This T cell receptor beta chain is from a study of vaccination and CD4 T cells after COVID-19. Germline-derived CDR1 and CDR2 are KGHSH and LQKENI. V was clipped by 3 bases and J by 0 bases, with 7 bases between them. This CDR3 has 14 amino acids. Cultured CD4+ T cell DNA was sequenced using the Oncomine TCR Beta short-read assay. Scientists extracted genomic DNA from CD4+ T cells grown in culture. TCRdb ran MiXCR on the PCR reads and lists one entry per CDR3 protein. Among approximately 9,000 distinct CDR3 sequences, roughly 30% were seen once, and the ten largest hold less than 20%. Remarks on this clonotype: Its target is not known.

Treatment of the sample: 10-day PBMC culture with coronavirus spike peptide pools or control peptides (ViraFEST assay). These CD4+ T cells came from an unexposed donor, sampled before the COVID-19 pandemic (2011-2018). The genes are TRBV18 and TRBJ2-3; D remains ambiguous. This receptor was obtained from a human donor in good health. The sequencing sample was made of CD4+ T cells from blood, cultured in vitro. The DNA for the CDR3 is TGTGCCAGCTCACCTCTGGACAGCACAGATACGCAGTATTTT. Amino acid sequence: CASSPLDSTDTQYF. Full variable domain (outside the CDR3, taken from reference TRBV18 and TRBJ2-3): NAGVMQNPRHLVRRRGQEARLRCSPMKGHSHVYWYRQLPEEGLKFMVYLQKENIIDESGMPKERFSAEFPKEGPSILRIQQVVRGDSAAYFCASSPLDSTDTQYFGPGTRLTVL.